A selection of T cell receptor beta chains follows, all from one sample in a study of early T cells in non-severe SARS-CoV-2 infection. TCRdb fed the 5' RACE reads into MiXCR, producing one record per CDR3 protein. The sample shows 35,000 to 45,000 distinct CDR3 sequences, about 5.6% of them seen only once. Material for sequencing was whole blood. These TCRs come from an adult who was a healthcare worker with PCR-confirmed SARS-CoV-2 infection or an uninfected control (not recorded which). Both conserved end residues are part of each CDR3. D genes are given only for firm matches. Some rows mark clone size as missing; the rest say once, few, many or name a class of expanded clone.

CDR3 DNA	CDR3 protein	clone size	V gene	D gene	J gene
TGCGCCAGCAGCCGCTATCAGGGTTCGGCGGATACGCAGTATTTT	CASSRYQGSADTQYF	NA	TRBV5-1	NA	TRBJ2-3
TGTGCCAGCAGCCGCCGAACTAGCGGGAGTAGCAATGAGCAGTTCTTC	CASSRRTSGSSNEQFF	many	TRBV3-1	TRBD2	TRBJ2-1
TGCAGTGCTAGAGATTCTGGTAGCGGGAGGTCCTTGGTTGCTCGGACCCAGTACTTC	CSARDSGSGRSLVARTQYF	many	TRBV20-1	TRBD2	TRBJ2-5
TGTGCCAGCAGTGACAGGGCAGGGGGAGCTTTCTTT	CASSDRAGGAFF	few	TRBV6-4	TRBD1	TRBJ1-1
TGTGCCAGCGCCCTTGAGAGTCCACCCAGGAATGAGCAGTTCTTC	CASALESPPRNEQFF	many	TRBV7-9	NA	TRBJ2-1
TGTGCCAGCAGCCCTAGAAGGACAGGAAACACTGAAGCTTTCTTT	CASSPRRTGNTEAFF	few	TRBV7-2	TRBD1	TRBJ1-1
TGTGCCAGCAGCCAAGAGAGGGGCGGGGAGCTGTTTTTT	CASSQERGGELFF	many	TRBV3-1	NA	TRBJ2-2
TGTGCCAGCAGTTACCGGGACAGGGGGCACTATGGCTACACCTTC	CASSYRDRGHYGYTF	many	TRBV6-5	TRBD1	TRBJ1-2
TGCGCCAGCAGCCAGGGGGACTTGCTAAACACTGAAGCTTTCTTT	CASSQGDLLNTEAFF	few	TRBV4-1	NA	TRBJ1-1
TGCAGCGTTGACGACAGTGCCTACGAGCAGTACTTC	CSVDDSAYEQYF	NA	TRBV29-1	NA	TRBJ2-7
TGCAGTGCTAGGGGTCAACAGGGGAAGGGCACTGAAGCTTTCTTT	CSARGQQGKGTEAFF	many	TRBV20-1	TRBD1	TRBJ1-1
TGTGCCAGCAGCCAAGATACCTCCCGGGACGCACCGTACTTC	CASSQDTSRDAPYF	many	TRBV3-1	NA	TRBJ2-7
TGTGCCAGCAGCTTGGGAGGGGCCGTTGACAATCAGCCCCAGCATTTT	CASSLGGAVDNQPQHF	many	TRBV5-4	NA	TRBJ1-5
TGTGCCAGCAGCTTGCCGGGAGGGGCGGAGACCCAGTACTTC	CASSLPGGAETQYF	many	TRBV5-4	TRBD2	TRBJ2-5
TGCAGTGCGAACGTAGCGGGAGTCGCTGGGCAGTACTTC	CSANVAGVAGQYF	many	TRBV20-1	TRBD2	TRBJ2-7
TGTGCCAGCAGCGCAAATCACCTTGCGGGTGAGCAGTTCTTC	CASSANHLAGEQFF	few	TRBV9	NA	TRBJ2-1
TGTGCCAGCCACCTCTCGGAGGAGCTGTTTTTT	CASHLSEELFF	few	TRBV12-3/TRBV12-4	NA	TRBJ2-2
TGTGCCAGCAGCCGGACTAGCGGGAGGGCCCGATCCTACAATGAGCAGTTCTTC	CASSRTSGRARSYNEQFF	many	TRBV6-2/TRBV6-3	TRBD2	TRBJ2-1
TGTGCCAGCAGTTTATTGGCCGGGGGGAATCAGCCCCAGCATTTT	CASSLLAGGNQPQHF	few	TRBV27	NA	TRBJ1-5
TGTGCCAGCAGTCCAAGGGACAGGGGGCGTTTGGATCCGACGAAAGACACTGAAGCTTTCTTT	CASSPRDRGRLDPTKDTEAFF	many	TRBV6-2/TRBV6-3	TRBD1	TRBJ1-1
TGCGCCAGCAGCTTGAACCAAGAAGCCAAAAACATTCAGTACTTC	CASSLNQEAKNIQYF	many	TRBV5-1	NA	TRBJ2-4
TGCAGCGTTACTCTGACCGGACTAGCGGGGAACGAGCAGTACTTC	CSVTLTGLAGNEQYF	many	TRBV29-1	TRBD2	TRBJ2-7
TGTGCCAGCTCACGCCTAAGGGGAGGCACTGAAGCTTTCTTT	CASSRLRGGTEAFF	many	TRBV18	NA	TRBJ1-1
TGTGCCAGCAGTTACTCGATCGATGTAGGGGATCAGCCCCAGCATTTT	CASSYSIDVGDQPQHF	many	TRBV6-2/TRBV6-3	NA	TRBJ1-5
TGTGCCAGCAGTTTGGCCGGGACAGAGCCCTACGAGCAGTACTTC	CASSLAGTEPYEQYF	many	TRBV6-5	TRBD1	TRBJ2-7
TGTGCCACCACGCATGGGCGGAGTGGGTTTTACGAGCAGTACTTC	CATTHGRSGFYEQYF	few	TRBV5-6	NA	TRBJ2-7
TGTGCCAGCAGCCCCCTAGCGGGAGGTACCGGGGAGCTGTTTTTT	CASSPLAGGTGELFF	many	TRBV14	TRBD2	TRBJ2-2
TGTGCCAGCAGCTCGGGACAGGGGACGGGGGAAGGCTACACCTTC	CASSSGQGTGEGYTF	many	TRBV13	TRBD1	TRBJ1-2
TGTGCCAGCACATCTCCAGGGGCCCATCAGCCCCAGCATTTT	CASTSPGAHQPQHF	many	TRBV6-6	NA	TRBJ1-5
TGTGCCAGCAGCCACAGGGGACAGAGCCTTCTACTTAACTATGGCTACACCTTC	CASSHRGQSLLLNYGYTF	many	TRBV14	TRBD1	TRBJ1-2
TGTGCCTTACTGACAGGGAACAACTATGGCTACACCTTC	CALLTGNNYGYTF	many	TRBV7-9	TRBD1	TRBJ1-2
TGTGCCAGCAGTTTAATGCGGGACCTGGGCGGGTTTGGTGAGCAGTTCTTC	CASSLMRDLGGFGEQFF	many	TRBV12-3/TRBV12-4	NA	TRBJ2-1
TGCAGCGTTGAAGAGGTACGAGGAGAGACCCAGTACTTC	CSVEEVRGETQYF	many	TRBV29-1	NA	TRBJ2-5
TGTGCCACCAGCACCCCGGGGAGTTCTAGTACGCAGTATTTT	CATSTPGSSSTQYF	many	TRBV24-1	NA	TRBJ2-3
TGCAGTGCTAGTAGGGCAGGACAGACTAACTATGGCTACACCTTC	CSASRAGQTNYGYTF	many	TRBV20-1	NA	TRBJ1-2
TGTGCCAGCAGCCTCAAGGGGGGCAATTCACCCCTCCACTTT	CASSLKGGNSPLHF	few	TRBV12-3/TRBV12-4	NA	TRBJ1-6
TGTGCCAGCAGCGGGGGCCCCGGCCCCAAGACGGGCACGAACACCGGGGAGCTGTTTTTT	CASSGGPGPKTGTNTGELFF	many	TRBV5-4	NA	TRBJ2-2
TGTGCTAGTGGTTTGGCCGTTTCTGGGCTAAGTCAGCCCCAGCATTTT	CASGLAVSGLSQPQHF	many	TRBV12-5	NA	TRBJ1-5
TGTGCCAGCAGTTTATTTCGCTTCGCCGGGGAGCTGTTTTTT	CASSLFRFAGELFF	NA	TRBV27	NA	TRBJ2-2
TGTGCCAGCAGCTTAGGGCTACGCGGGGAGCTGTTTTTT	CASSLGLRGELFF	few	TRBV7-2	NA	TRBJ2-2
TGTGCCAGCAGCCAAGGGAGAGCCGGAACATGGATTCAGTACTTC	CASSQGRAGTWIQYF	many	TRBV3-1	NA	TRBJ2-4
TGTGCCAGCAGTACCCACCCCGTGGGGGTCGAAGCTTTCTTT	CASSTHPVGVEAFF	many	TRBV12-3/TRBV12-4	NA	TRBJ1-1
TGTGCCAGTAGTTTCAAACCGACAGTGAACTCCTACAATGAGCAGTTCTTC	CASSFKPTVNSYNEQFF	many	TRBV19	NA	TRBJ2-1
TGTGCCAGCAGCTTTCGTGGTAGCGTGCCTGAGCAGTTCTTC	CASSFRGSVPEQFF	many	TRBV7-8	NA	TRBJ2-1
TGTGCCAGTGATCGTGGGAGGGCCGAGACCCAGTACTTC	CASDRGRAETQYF	few	TRBV2	TRBD2	TRBJ2-5